The clone carrying this T cell receptor beta chain has just a few counts. The antigen remains undetermined. 5'RACE, which relied on constant-segment primers, yielded TCR alpha and TCR beta cDNA libraries carrying sample barcodes and UMIs. TCRdb itself ran the 5' RACE reads through MiXCR, one entry per CDR3 protein. This table holds about 340,000 distinct CDR3 sequences, 10% to 15% found once. The sample originates from a study of T-cell memory formation after mild COVID-19. For the study at large: Clusters were largely donor specific.

Study-wide points: Mainly CM and EM harbored the contracting CD4+ clones; mainly EMRA harbored the CD8+ ones.

The source of this sequence is a man between 18 and 35 years old who had mild COVID-19 (a few samples of this study predate the infection). Cell type and time point are not known. The sample comprised PBMCs or a T cell subset sorted from them (not recorded which).

This chain's CDR3 is CASSPLTLSSYEQYF. CDR3 sequence (DNA): TGTGCCAGCTCACCGCTGACTCTAAGCTCCTACGAGCAGTACTTC. The chain couples TRBV18 to TRBJ2-7, with D unclear. V lost 3 bases and J lost 0, with 12 bases in between. The CDR3 length is 15 residues. Germline assignment: CDR1 KGHSH and CDR2 LQKENI.